This TCR beta chain was sequenced for a study of T cell repertoires and HLA-DP antigens. About the research overall: Alloantigens: one with one groove difference and one with about ten differences versus self.

Sample label signifies: CD137+ CD4 T cells sorted after culture with HeLa expressing allogeneic HLA-DP. HeLa stimulator cells carried retrovirally transduced HLA-DPA1/DPB1, HLA-DM, invariant chain and CD80. After about 14 days' expansion, CD4+ cells were restimulated roughly 24 h with HeLa expressing allogeneic DPB1. Germline V gene lookup returns CDR1 MDHEN and CDR2 SYDVKM. V lost 3 bases to trimming and J lost 11 bases; unmatched junction nucleotides: 18. The CDR3 length is 16 residues. Study-level results: Previously undetected clones averaged around 39% and 49% against the two alleles respectively.

The assay was immunoSEQ multiplex PCR, and TCRdb's table has in-frame clones only and misses some. The data contain fewer than 500 clones, over 55% of them seen just once; the ten biggest clones take up around 57%. Sequencing was performed on alloreactive CD137+ CD4+ T cells from cultured PBMCs. Stated subset: CD137+ CD4+ cells sorted after 20 to 30 h restimulation with the allogeneic HLA-DP-expressing HeLa cells. The chain employs TRBV28 and TRBJ1-2; 7 bases fit TRBD1. The receptor comes from a man between 45 and 60 years old in good health and CMV-seronegative. CDR3 residues: CASSFIPRGRLVRYTF. The CDR3 nucleotides are TGTGCCAGCAGTTTCATCCCGAGGGGGCGACTGGTCAGATACACCTTC.